This T cell receptor (beta chain) stems from a study of patients and donors after allogeneic stem cell transplantation. TCRdb ran MiXCR on the RT-PCR reads and lists one entry per CDR3 protein. The sample holds 410,000 or so distinct CDR3 sequences, 16% seen once. The germline V gene has CDR1 MNHNS and CDR2 SASEGT. J lost 4 bases, V lost 6 bases, and 5 bases had no gene match. CDR3 length equals 13 residues. Sequencing input: blood, either unsorted or a sorted T cell fraction (not recorded which). The chain combines TRBV6-1 with TRBJ1-2, with TRBD1 identical over 7 bases. This receptor was taken from a human donor who was either an allogeneic HSCT recipient or a stem cell or donor lymphocyte infusion donor (not recorded which). It is not recorded whose cells these are; they may come from a transplant donor. In nucleotides, the CDR3 is TGTGCCAGCAGCCCCGGACAGGTCTATGGCTACACCTTC. Translating gives CASSPGQVYGYTF.